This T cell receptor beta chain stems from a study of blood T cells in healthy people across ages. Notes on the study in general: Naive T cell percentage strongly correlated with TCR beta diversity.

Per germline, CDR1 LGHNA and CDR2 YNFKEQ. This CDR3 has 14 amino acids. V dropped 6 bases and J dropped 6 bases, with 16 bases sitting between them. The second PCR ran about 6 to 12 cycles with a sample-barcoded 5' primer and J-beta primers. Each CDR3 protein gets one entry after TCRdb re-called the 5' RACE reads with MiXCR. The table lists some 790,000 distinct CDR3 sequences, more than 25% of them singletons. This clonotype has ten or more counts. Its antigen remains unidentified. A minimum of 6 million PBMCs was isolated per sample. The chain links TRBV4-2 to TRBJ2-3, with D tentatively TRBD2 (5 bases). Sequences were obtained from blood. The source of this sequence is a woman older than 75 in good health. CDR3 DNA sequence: TGTGCCAGCAGACTAGAGGTGGTTTCGGATACGCAGTATTTT. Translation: CASRLEVVSDTQYF.